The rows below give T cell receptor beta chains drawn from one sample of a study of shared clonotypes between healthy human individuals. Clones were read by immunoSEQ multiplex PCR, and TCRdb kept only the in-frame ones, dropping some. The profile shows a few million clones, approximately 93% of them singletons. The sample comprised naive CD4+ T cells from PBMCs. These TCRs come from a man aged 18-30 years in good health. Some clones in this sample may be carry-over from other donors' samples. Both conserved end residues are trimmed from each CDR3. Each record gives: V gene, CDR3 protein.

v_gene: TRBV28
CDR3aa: ASRGLAGLSSYNEQF

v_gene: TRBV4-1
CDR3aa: ASSQDVGESGANVLT

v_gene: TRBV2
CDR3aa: ASTAEPYGYT

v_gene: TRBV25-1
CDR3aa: ASSERMSYNEQF

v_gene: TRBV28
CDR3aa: ASSLGAGTDTQY

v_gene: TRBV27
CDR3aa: ASSLFLASYNEQF

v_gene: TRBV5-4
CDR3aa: ASSLGGANEKLF

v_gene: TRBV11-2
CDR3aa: ASSLVWLRTGYNEQF

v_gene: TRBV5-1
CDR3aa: ASSGTGAAGTEAF

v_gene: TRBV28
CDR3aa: ATSGRAAWDTQY

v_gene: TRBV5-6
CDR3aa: ASSAEAVALGGYGYT

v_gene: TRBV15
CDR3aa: ATSRGQGGEETQY

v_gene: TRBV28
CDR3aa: ASSLWSQPQH

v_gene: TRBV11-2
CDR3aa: ASSLLSGSAYNEQF

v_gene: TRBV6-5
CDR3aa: ASSSPSPSGANVLT

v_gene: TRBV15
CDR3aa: ATSREVQGGTEAF

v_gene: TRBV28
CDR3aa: ASNDQGADEKLF

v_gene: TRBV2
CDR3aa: ASRQNTQY

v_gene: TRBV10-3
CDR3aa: AISEGPGTGVRVWTQY

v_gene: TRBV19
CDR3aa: ASSIDRDREMVNQPQH

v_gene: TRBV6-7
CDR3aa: ASSGGLAEETQY

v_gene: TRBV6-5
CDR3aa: ASSAQQGASYEQY

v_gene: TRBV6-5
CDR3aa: ASTKTDPYEQY

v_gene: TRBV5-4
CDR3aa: ASSPGGLAGGITDTQY

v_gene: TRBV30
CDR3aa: AWSAIGPPEQF

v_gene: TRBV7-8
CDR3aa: ASSLGATDTQY

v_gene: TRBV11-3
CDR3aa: ASSSFPQETQY

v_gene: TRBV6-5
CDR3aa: ASSPDLTYEQY

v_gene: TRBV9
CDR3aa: ASSARGDSGANVLT

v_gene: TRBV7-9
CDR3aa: ASSPNSGYEQY

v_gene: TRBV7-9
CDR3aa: ASSFGQGDRGLGYT

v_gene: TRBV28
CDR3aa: ATSLVGANYGYA

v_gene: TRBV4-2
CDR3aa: ASSQDLRTSGRTPRMDEQF

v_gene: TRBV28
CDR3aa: ASSLWGAGLYEQY

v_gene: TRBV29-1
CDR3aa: SVDYLGPHSYEQY

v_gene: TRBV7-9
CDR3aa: ASNQAGTSGRTGELF

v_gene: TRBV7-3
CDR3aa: ASSTTGTRHTDTQY

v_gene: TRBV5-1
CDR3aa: ASSWAQRGGSYEQY

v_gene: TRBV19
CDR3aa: ASRDVQGATYGYT

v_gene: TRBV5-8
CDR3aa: ASSPKDTEAF

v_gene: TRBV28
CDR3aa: ASSSVALEAF

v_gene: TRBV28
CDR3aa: ASTLAGAYNEQF

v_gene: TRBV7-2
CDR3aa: ASTIGRNNEQF

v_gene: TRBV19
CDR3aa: ASSKLAGAGSYEQY